The sequence of this T cell receptor beta chain was determined in a study of blood T cell repertoires in COVID-19 (dated by TCRdb to the early 2020s). About the full investigation: Samples covering the acute and convalescent phases of COVID-19 were provided by collaborators in the United States, Italy and Spain. The repertoires were released in a freely available public database intended as a resource for research on the immune response to SARS-CoV-2. Deeply sampled blood TCRbeta repertoires from subjects exposed to, actively infected with, or recovered from COVID-19 were included in the dataset. The material from the prospective study consisted of cDNA or gDNA derived from T cells, B-cell-depleted T cells, or PBMCs. HLA class I and class II types, where available, came from metadata supplied by the sample provider rather than from assay-based typing. Samples came from the ongoing ImmuneRACE study (first 160 participants) plus 1,254 subjects from 6 global collaborators. The sample metadata nearly always contained a de-identified subject ID, COVID-19 status, age in years and sex.

Comments on this clone: There is no known antigen for this receptor. No qualities accompany the bases; no much larger clone lies one base away. This specimen includes other DNA sequences encoding the same CDR3.

Each collaborating institution followed its own protocols to collect whole blood in K2EDTA tubes. For TCRbeta analysis, collaborators shipped samples as frozen whole blood, isolated PBMCs, or DNA extracted from either of those sample types. TCRbeta CDR3 regions were amplified from genomic DNA using the immunoSEQ Assay, a bias-controlled multiplex PCR. The original methods were these. Nucleated cell counts per sample were estimated from amplification of reference gene primers within the assay. Sequence reads were collapsed and filtered to measure the absolute abundance of every unique TCRbeta CDR3 rearrangement. Productive Simpson clonality was computed per sample as the square root of Simpson's diversity index over productive rearrangements. TCRdb re-hosts the immuneACCESS table, in-frame sequences only. Its copies lack some clones; in the studies checked, an unresolved V gene accounts for under half of them, and the cause for the rest is not known. V and J calls plus clone size are reproduced from that table; the DNA served to infer D and trimming. Recorded for this sample are about 120,000 clones; 85% of them occurred a single time. The top ten clones comprise about 11% of the sample.

The paper's findings and limits, for the study overall: Clinical and demographic metadata were provided uncurated, with the amount varying by source and participant.

This TCR was sampled from a man older than 75 with acute or convalescent COVID-19. Material: peripheral blood.

CDR3 protein: CASSPQVNTEAFF. The nucleotide sequence is given as TGTGCCAGCAGCCCACAGGTGAACACTGAAGCTTTCTTT. This receptor chain uses TRBV7-3 and TRBJ1-1; the D gene is perhaps TRBD1, on 5 matching bases. Per the germline V gene, SGHTA is the CDR1 and FQGTGA is the CDR2. Trimming removed 5 bases from V and 0 bases from J, leaving 7 bases between the germline ends. Taken from cysteine to phenylalanine, the CDR3 has 13 residues. Only the CDR3 portion is preserved as DNA: 39 bases, with reading frame beginning at the first base.